These T cell receptor beta chains were read from a single sample in a study of cytomegalovirus exposure and HLA in healthy donors. The table came from immunoSEQ multiplex PCR; TCRdb's copy has only in-frame clones and leaves some out. The table lists around 130,000 clones, 60% to 75% of them singletons. Sequencing was performed on PBMCs. These receptors all come from a woman between 40 and 55 years old in good health and CMV-seropositive. Both conserved end residues are part of each CDR3. The order of the fields is D gene, clone size, J gene, V gene, CDR3 protein, CDR3 DNA. A D gene is named only where the DNA matches it firmly. Clone size is shown for a subset of rows, as once, few, many or a class of expanded clone.

>NA|NA|TRBJ2-7|TRBV5-6
CASSAVQKSPYEQYF
TGTGCCAGCAGCGCTGTACAGAAATCCCCGTACGAGCAGTACTTC
>TRBD2|NA|TRBJ2-7|TRBV18
CASSLKHREGPYF
TGTGCCAGCTCACTTAAGCACCGGGAGGGTCCGTACTTC
>NA|once|TRBJ1-5|TRBV9
CASSVGLLGGNQPQHF
TGTGCCAGCAGCGTAGGACTTTTAGGCGGCAATCAGCCCCAGCATTTT
>TRBD2|NA|TRBJ2-2|TRBV7-8
CASSLLAGMGTGELFF
TGTGCCAGCAGCTTATTAGCGGGAATGGGGACCGGGGAGCTGTTTTTT
>NA|NA|TRBJ1-1|TRBV28
CASSPGITEAFF
TGTGCCAGCAGTCCGGGGATCACTGAAGCTTTCTTT
>TRBD1|NA|TRBJ1-2|TRBV27
CASSPWTGIRDYGYTF
TGTGCCAGCAGTCCGTGGACAGGGATAAGGGACTATGGCTACACCTTC
>NA|NA|TRBJ2-5|TRBV5-4
CASSPHSGQETQYF
TGTGCCAGCAGCCCCCATTCAGGGCAAGAGACCCAGTACTTC
>NA|NA|TRBJ1-1|TRBV2
CASIMQTVMNTEAFF
TGTGCCAGCATAATGCAGACAGTAATGAACACTGAAGCTTTCTTT
>TRBD2|NA|TRBJ2-7|TRBV27
CASSLLAGGREQYF
TGTGCCAGCAGTCTATTAGCGGGAGGAAGGGAGCAGTACTTC
>NA|NA|TRBJ1-5|TRBV6-1
CASSVGVSNQPQHF
TGTGCCAGCAGTGTAGGGGTTAGCAATCAGCCCCAGCATTTT
>NA|NA|TRBJ1-1|TRBV18
CASSGRGGGTEAFF
TGTGCCAGCTCCGGTCGAGGAGGAGGCACTGAAGCTTTCTTT
>TRBD1|NA|TRBJ1-1|TRBV19
CASSTQQGLAEAFF
TGTGCCAGTAGTACACAACAGGGGTTAGCTGAAGCTTTCTTT
>NA|NA|TRBJ1-1|TRBV29-1
CSVEEEAVSNTEAFF
TGCAGCGTTGAAGAAGAGGCCGTATCGAACACTGAAGCTTTCTTT
>NA|NA|TRBJ2-1|TRBV30
CAWSVGGGSYNEQFF
TGTGCCTGGAGTGTAGGCGGAGGCTCCTACAATGAGCAGTTCTTC
>TRBD2|NA|TRBJ2-1|TRBV6-1
CASSEYVGLMYNEQFF
TGTGCCAGCAGTGAATATGTGGGACTAATGTACAATGAGCAGTTCTTC
>TRBD2|NA|TRBJ2-1|TRBV14
CASSPLSGSNEQFF
TGTGCCAGCAGCCCCCTGAGCGGGAGCAATGAGCAGTTCTTC
>TRBD2|few|TRBJ2-5|TRBV28
CASSFSGSVTTQYF
TGTGCCAGCAGTTTTAGCGGGTCCGTGACGACCCAGTACTTC
>NA|NA|TRBJ1-5|TRBV15
CATSGSPNSHQPQHF
TGTGCCACCAGCGGATCACCTAACAGTCATCAGCCCCAGCATTTT
>NA|NA|TRBJ2-1|TRBV18
CASSPGLINEQFF
TGTGCCAGCTCACCAGGGCTGATTAATGAGCAGTTCTTC
>TRBD2|NA|TRBJ2-1|TRBV4-1
CASSHPSGGLNEQFF
TGCGCCAGCAGCCATCCTAGCGGGGGGCTCAATGAGCAGTTCTTC
>NA|NA|TRBJ1-5|TRBV13
CASSLGQAAQPQHF
TGTGCCAGCAGCTTAGGACAGGCGGCTCAGCCCCAGCATTTT
>NA|NA|TRBJ2-7|TRBV9
CASSVALGDYEQYF
TGTGCCAGCAGCGTAGCTTTGGGCGACTACGAGCAGTACTTC
>NA|NA|TRBJ1-5|TRBV2
CASGQSDQPQHF
TGTGCCAGCGGGCAATCCGATCAGCCCCAGCATTTT
>NA|NA|TRBJ2-7|TRBV6-5
CASSYNKGQPYEQYF
TGTGCCAGCAGTTACAATAAGGGGCAGCCCTACGAGCAGTACTTC
>NA|NA|TRBJ1-5|TRBV27
CASRKAGGVLSNQPQHF
TGTGCCAGCCGCAAAGCGGGAGGGGTCCTTAGCAATCAGCCCCAGCATTTT
>TRBD1|NA|TRBJ2-5|TRBV4-1
CASSPGGPQETQYF
TGCGCCAGCAGCCCAGGGGGACCCCAAGAGACCCAGTACTTC